In its sample, the clone carrying this TCR beta chain was seen once. Antigen: not known. This entry comes from a study of T cell responses to AZD1222 COVID-19 vaccine. General observations from the study: The study found Spike-specific TCR breadth and depth rose after two AZD1222 doses. Possibly, clonal diversity was underestimated; donors were largely white British and included more females. Baseline testing showed seropositivity in only five or six AZD1222 recipients. Distributed over spike, vaccine-associated CD4 TCRs predominated at 160-218 and 743-854.

Assay used: immunoSEQ multiplex PCR; TCRdb lists only in-frame clones, some missing. The sample shows roughly 120,000 clones, roughly 85% of them seen only once. The source of this sequence is an adult in good health. Source: peripheral blood, taken on day 0 of MenACWY control vaccination.

CDR3 nucleotides: TGTGCCACCAGTGATCGAAGTACAGACAATCAGCCCCAGCATTTT. Amino acid sequence: CATSDRSTDNQPQHF. The gene calls are TRBV24-1 and TRBJ1-5; no definite D call. V dropped 3 bases and J dropped 3 bases, with 11 bases sitting between them. CDR1 KGHDR and CDR2 SFDVKD come from the germline V gene. The CDR3 is made up of 15 amino acids.